The 17 T cell receptor beta chains presented below share a single source sample, sequenced in a study of blood T cell repertoires in COVID-19. Measured with immunoSEQ multiplex PCR; TCRdb has only the in-frame clones, and not every one. This repertoire shows 200,000 to 250,000 clones, roughly 82% found once; its top ten account for roughly an eighth. Sequenced input: peripheral blood. The source of these receptors is a human donor in a cohort sampled during active COVID-19.

J is TRBJ2-7 and V is TRBV24-1; D is possibly TRBD1 (6 bases). The CDR3 contains 18 residues. Between the trimmed V and J ends, which lost 1 base and 3 bases, there was a span of 21 bases. Germline lookup yields CDR1 KGHDR and CDR2 SFDVKD. In DNA form, the CDR3 reads TGTGCCACCAGTGATTTCTTATCGCGACAGGCCCTTTTCTACGAGCAGTACTTC. Its protein product is CATSDFLSRQALFYEQYF.

This chain uses TRBV6-1 with TRBJ1-3; 7 bases line up with TRBD1. The CDR3 loop spans 15 amino acids. Looked up from germline, CDR1 is MNHNS and CDR2 is SASEGT. J was trimmed by 4 bases and V by 2 bases; bases with no gene match: 5. As DNA, the CDR3 is TGTGCCAGCAGTGAAATGACAGGGAAAGGAAACACCATATATTTT. It is translated as CASSEMTGKGNTIYF.

This chain uses TRBV7-9 with TRBJ2-5, with D possibly matching TRBD2 (6 bases). Trimming cost V 1 base and J 5 bases, with 11 bases left between them. The germline gives CDR1 SEHNR, CDR2 FQNEAQ (reference sequence). The CDR3 extends over 14 amino acids. The CDR3 sequence: CASSLVGGHETQYF. DNA for the CDR3: TGTGCCAGCAGCTTAGTGGGAGGTCACGAGACCCAGTACTTC.

This chain connects TRBV6-5 to TRBJ2-7, with 7 bases fitting TRBD1. Trimming removed 7 bases from V and 0 bases from J; junction bases left unmatched: 6. Looked up from germline, CDR1 is MNHEY and CDR2 is SVGAGI. The CDR3 runs 14 residues. The CDR3 loop is CASKRGTASYEQYF. The CDR3 DNA is TGTGCCAGCAAGAGGGGGACAGCCTCCTACGAGCAGTACTTC.

The chain combines TRBV29-1 with TRBJ2-5, with 9 positions matching TRBD2. The ends lost 6 bases at V and 3 bases at J; junction bases unmatched: 8. This CDR3 spans 14 amino acids. From germline, CDR1 is SQVTM and CDR2 ANQGSEA. For the CDR3, the DNA is TGCAGCGTGCCTTCTAGCGGGAAGGAAGAGACCCAGTACTTC. Protein sequence: CSVPSSGKEETQYF.

The rearrangement joins TRBV11-3 to TRBJ2-3; 11 bases are shared with TRBD2. Germline values: CDR1 SGHNT, CDR2 YENEEA. The CDR3 extends over 15 amino acids. V was clipped by 4 bases and J by 5 bases; unmatched bases: 5. The CDR3 region is CASSYSGLAGDTQYF. In DNA form, the CDR3 reads TGTGCCAGCAGCTACAGCGGACTAGCGGGAGATACGCAGTATTTT.

This clone was detected only a few times. The V gene is TRBV28, the J gene TRBJ1-2; D not resolved. V was cut by 10 bases and J by 0 bases, with 15 bases left in between. CDR3 size: 14 residues. Germline loops: CDR1 MDHEN, CDR2 SYDVKM. The CDR3 region has the DNA TGTGCCACCACCCCCACACGATCTAACTATGGCTACACCTTC. Amino acids: CATTPTRSNYGYTF.

The chain links TRBV5-1 to TRBJ2-3; 10 positions match TRBD2. The ends lost 1 base at V and 4 bases at J; junction bases unmatched: 6. The CDR3 totals 16 residues. The germline V gene has CDR1 SGHRS and CDR2 YFSETQ. The CDR3 DNA reads as TGCGCCAGCAGCTTGCTATCTAGCGGGAGACCAGATACGCAGTATTTT. It codes for CASSLLSSGRPDTQYF.

This rearrangement joins TRBV27 to TRBJ1-6; 9 bases align to TRBD1. Germline-derived CDR1 and CDR2 are MNHEY and SMNVEV (reference sequence). This CDR3 region has 14 residues. The junction had 1 base not matched to a gene; V was cut back by 3 bases and J by 7 bases. This CDR3 is CASSFGTGNSPLHF. Here the CDR3 DNA reads TGTGCCAGCAGTTTCGGGACAGGGAATTCACCCCTCCACTTT.

This clone was counted only a few times. This chain joins TRBV9 and TRBJ1-2, with 9 bases aligning to TRBD1. Germline-derived CDR1 and CDR2 are SGDLS and YYNGEE. Germline trimming cut 3 bases from V and 1 base from J; bases unmatched to any gene: 10. This CDR3 is built from 17 residues. The DNA for the CDR3 is TGTGCCAGCAGCGACCTCTCCGGGACAGGGATTAACTATGGCTACACCTTC. Protein: CASSDLSGTGINYGYTF.

This clone was recorded once. The chain has TRBV28 and TRBJ2-7, with 9 bases aligning to TRBD1. Germline lookup yields CDR1 MDHEN and CDR2 SYDVKM. Trimming cost V 7 bases and J 3 bases; bases outside gene matches: 10. The CDR3 has 15 amino acids. The CDR3 loop is CASTFQSTGGYEQYF. The CDR3 nucleotides read TGTGCCAGCACCTTTCAATCGACAGGGGGCTACGAGCAGTACTTC.

The chain joins TRBV5-4 to TRBJ2-1; weak D call: TRBD2 (5 bases). CDR1 and CDR2 from the germline V gene are SGHNT and YYREEE (reference sequence). The CDR3 totals 16 residues. Trimming stripped 4 bases from V and 0 bases from J, with 14 bases between. CDR3 amino acids: CASSPSLGISYNEQFF. DNA for the CDR3: TGTGCCAGCAGCCCCAGCCTCGGGATCTCCTACAATGAGCAGTTCTTC.

The rearrangement joins TRBV3-1 (or the pseudogene TRBV3-2) to TRBJ2-5; TRBD2 might be the D (6 bases). Germline values: CDR1 LGHDT, CDR2 YNNKEL (reference sequence). V dropped 1 base and J dropped 2 bases, with 17 bases sitting between them. This CDR3 has 17 residues. CDR3 loop: CASSQGFGLALQETQYF. The CDR3 bases are TGTGCCAGCAGCCAAGGTTTCGGGCTAGCGCTTCAAGAGACCCAGTACTTC.

This rearrangement joins TRBV15 to TRBJ2-7; TRBD1 is a possible D gene (6 bases). The V and J ends lost 3 bases and 2 bases respectively, with 17 bases between them. The CDR3 contains 16 residues. Germline V gene lookup returns CDR1 LNHNV and CDR2 YYDKDF (reference sequence). CDR3 DNA sequence: TGTGCCACCAGCAGTTACTCAGGGGCCAGGCCCTACGAGCAGTACTTC. As protein: CATSSYSGARPYEQYF. The variable domain in full, completed from reference TRBV15 and TRBJ2-7, reads DAMVIQNPRYQVTQFGKPVTLSCSQTLNHNVMYWYQQKSSQAPKLLFHYYDKDFNNEADTPDNFQSRRPNTSFCFLDIRSPGLGDTAMYLCATSSYSGARPYEQYFGPGTRLTVT.

The table lists this clone with a few counts. The rearrangement links TRBV30 to TRBJ2-7; 7 bases are shared with TRBD2. V lost 2 bases and J lost 7; bases outside the gene matches: 8. The germline V gene has CDR1 GTSNPN and CDR2 SVGIG (reference sequence). CDR3 length equals 13 residues. The CDR3 region is CAWSWGRAREQYF. CDR3 sequence (DNA): TGTGCCTGGAGTTGGGGGAGGGCCCGTGAGCAGTACTTC.

The chain uses TRBV15 and TRBJ2-7, with TRBD2 as a possible D gene (6 bases). The CDR3 has 16 amino acids. The germline V gene has CDR1 LNHNV and CDR2 YYDKDF (reference sequence). Trimming cost V 1 base and J 2 bases, with 15 bases left between them. The CDR3 sequence is CATSRGGVARTYEQYF. The CDR3 nucleotides are TGTGCCACCAGCAGAGGGGGGGTAGCGAGAACCTACGAGCAGTACTTC.

This clone was observed a few times. The genes are TRBV15 and TRBJ1-2, with a weak D call TRBD1 (5 bases). The V gene lost 3 bases and the J gene lost 1 base, with 15 bases spanning the gap. The length of the CDR3 is 16 residues. Germline loops: CDR1 LNHNV, CDR2 YYDKDF (reference sequence). The CDR3 DNA is TGTGCCACCAGCAGGGACCAGGGAACCGGTAACTATGGCTACACCTTC. Amino acids: CATSRDQGTGNYGYTF.